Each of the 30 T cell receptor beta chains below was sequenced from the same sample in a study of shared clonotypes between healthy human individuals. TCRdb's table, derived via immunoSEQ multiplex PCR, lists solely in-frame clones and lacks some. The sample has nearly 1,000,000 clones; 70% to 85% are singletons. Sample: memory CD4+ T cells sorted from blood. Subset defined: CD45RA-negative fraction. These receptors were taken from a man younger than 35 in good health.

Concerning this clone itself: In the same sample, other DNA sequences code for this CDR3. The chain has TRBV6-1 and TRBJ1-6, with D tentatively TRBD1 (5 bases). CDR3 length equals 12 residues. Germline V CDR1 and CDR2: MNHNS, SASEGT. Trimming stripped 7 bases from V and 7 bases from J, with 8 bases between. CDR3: CASTGRNSPLHF. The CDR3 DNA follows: TGTGCCAGCACAGGGAGAAATTCACCCCTCCACTTT.

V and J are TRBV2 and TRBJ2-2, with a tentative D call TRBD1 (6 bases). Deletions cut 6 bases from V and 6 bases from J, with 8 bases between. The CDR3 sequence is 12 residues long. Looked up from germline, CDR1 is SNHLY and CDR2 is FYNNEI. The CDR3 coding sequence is TGTGCCAGCAGGCCAGGGGCCGGGGAGCTGTTTTTT. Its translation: CASRPGAGELFF. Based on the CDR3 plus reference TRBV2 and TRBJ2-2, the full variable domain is EPEVTQTPSHQVTQMGQEVILRCVPISNHLYFYWYRQILGQKVEFLVSFYNNEISEKSEIFDDQFSVERPDGSNFTLKIRSTKLEDSAMYFCASRPGAGELFFGEGSRLTVL.

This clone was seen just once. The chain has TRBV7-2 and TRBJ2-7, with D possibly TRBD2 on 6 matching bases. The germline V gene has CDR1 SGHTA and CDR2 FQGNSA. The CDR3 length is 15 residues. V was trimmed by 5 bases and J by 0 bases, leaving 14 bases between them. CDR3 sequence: CASSLSGALSYEQYF. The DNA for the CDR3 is TGTGCCAGCAGCCTATCGGGAGCCCTCTCCTACGAGCAGTACTTC.

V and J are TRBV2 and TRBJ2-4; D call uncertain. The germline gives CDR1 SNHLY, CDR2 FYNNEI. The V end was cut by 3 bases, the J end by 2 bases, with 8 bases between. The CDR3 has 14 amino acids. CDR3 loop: CASSDAATKNIQYF. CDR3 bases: TGTGCCAGCAGTGACGCGGCGACCAAAAACATTCAGTACTTC.

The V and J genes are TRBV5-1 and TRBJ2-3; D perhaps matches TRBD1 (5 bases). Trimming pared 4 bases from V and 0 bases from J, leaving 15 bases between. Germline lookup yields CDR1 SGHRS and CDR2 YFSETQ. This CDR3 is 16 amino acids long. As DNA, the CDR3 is TGCGCCAGCAGCGATGGCCGGACAACTAGCACAGATACGCAGTATTTT. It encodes CASSDGRTTSTDTQYF.

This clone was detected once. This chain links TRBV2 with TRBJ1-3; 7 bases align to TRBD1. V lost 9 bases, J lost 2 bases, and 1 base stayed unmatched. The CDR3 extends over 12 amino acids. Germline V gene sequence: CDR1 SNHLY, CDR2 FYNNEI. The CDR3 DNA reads TGTGCCAGGGGACAGCCTGGAAACACCATATATTTT. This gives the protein CARGQPGNTIYF.

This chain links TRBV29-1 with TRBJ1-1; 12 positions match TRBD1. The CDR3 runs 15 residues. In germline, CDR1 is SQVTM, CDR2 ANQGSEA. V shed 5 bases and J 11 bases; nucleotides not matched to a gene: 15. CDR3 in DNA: TGCAGCGTTCCGGGACAGGGGGCAACCCCTACAAAGGCTTTCTTT. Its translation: CSVPGQGATPTKAFF.

CDR3 sequence reads: CASSVSQGRGNTIYF. CDR3 DNA: TGTGCCAGCAGCGTCTCACAGGGGCGGGGAAACACCATATATTTT. The rearrangement joins TRBV11-2 to TRBJ1-3; 7 bases align to TRBD1. The V and J ends lost 5 bases and 4 bases, in that order; junction bases with no gene match: 8. The CDR3 is 15 amino acids. Germline V gives CDR1 SGHAT, CDR2 FQNNGV.

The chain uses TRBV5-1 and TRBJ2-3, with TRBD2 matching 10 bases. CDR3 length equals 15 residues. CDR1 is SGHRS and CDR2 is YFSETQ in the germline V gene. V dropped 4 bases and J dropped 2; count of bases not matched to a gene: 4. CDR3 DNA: TGCGCCAGCAGCCGTAGCGGGGGGACCACAGATACGCAGTATTTT. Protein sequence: CASSRSGGTTDTQYF.

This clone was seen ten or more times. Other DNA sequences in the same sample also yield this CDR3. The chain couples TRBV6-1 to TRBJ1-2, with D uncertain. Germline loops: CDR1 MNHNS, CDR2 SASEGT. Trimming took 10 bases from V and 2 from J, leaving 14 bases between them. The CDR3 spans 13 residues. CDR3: CATQSPNNYGYTF. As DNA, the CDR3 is TGTGCCACCCAGAGCCCTAACAACTATGGCTACACCTTC.

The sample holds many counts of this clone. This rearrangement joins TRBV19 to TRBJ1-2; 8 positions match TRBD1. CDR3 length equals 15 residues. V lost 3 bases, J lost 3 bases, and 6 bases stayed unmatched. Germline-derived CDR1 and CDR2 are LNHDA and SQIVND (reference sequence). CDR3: CASSMIGTGYYGYTF. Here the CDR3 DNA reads TGTGCCAGTAGTATGATCGGGACAGGCTACTATGGCTACACCTTC.

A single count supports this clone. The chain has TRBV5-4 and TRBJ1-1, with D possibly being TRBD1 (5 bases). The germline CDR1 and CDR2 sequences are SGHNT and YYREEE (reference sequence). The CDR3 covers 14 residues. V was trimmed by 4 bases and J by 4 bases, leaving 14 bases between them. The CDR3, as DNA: TGTGCCAGCAGCCCGGGGGATAGGATCACTGAAGCTTTCTTT. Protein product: CASSPGDRITEAFF.

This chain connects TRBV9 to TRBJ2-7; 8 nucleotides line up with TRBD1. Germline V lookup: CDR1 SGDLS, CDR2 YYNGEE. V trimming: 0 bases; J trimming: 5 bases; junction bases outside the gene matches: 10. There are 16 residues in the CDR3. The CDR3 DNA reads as TGTGCCAGCAGCGTAGTGAGCGGACAGGGATTCGACGAGCAGTACTTC. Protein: CASSVVSGQGFDEQYF.

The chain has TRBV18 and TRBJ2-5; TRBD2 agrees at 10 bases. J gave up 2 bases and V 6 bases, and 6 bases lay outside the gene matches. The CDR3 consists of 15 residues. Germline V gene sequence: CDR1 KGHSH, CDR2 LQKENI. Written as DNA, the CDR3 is TGTGCCAGCTCCCGCGGACTAGCGGAACAAGAGACCCAGTACTTC. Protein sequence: CASSRGLAEQETQYF.

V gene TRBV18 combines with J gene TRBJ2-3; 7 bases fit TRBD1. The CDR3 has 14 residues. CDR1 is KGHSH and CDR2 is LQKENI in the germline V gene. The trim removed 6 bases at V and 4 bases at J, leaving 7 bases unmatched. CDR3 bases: TGTGCCAGCTCGTCCGGGACAGACTCAGATACGCAGTATTTT. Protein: CASSSGTDSDTQYF.

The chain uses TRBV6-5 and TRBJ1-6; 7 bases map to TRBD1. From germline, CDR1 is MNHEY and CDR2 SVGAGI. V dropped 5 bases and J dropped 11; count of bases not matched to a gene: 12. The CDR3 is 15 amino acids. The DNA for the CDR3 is TGTGCCAGCAGTACCAACACAGGGGCTGGACCACCCCTCCACTTT. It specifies CASSTNTGAGPPLHF.

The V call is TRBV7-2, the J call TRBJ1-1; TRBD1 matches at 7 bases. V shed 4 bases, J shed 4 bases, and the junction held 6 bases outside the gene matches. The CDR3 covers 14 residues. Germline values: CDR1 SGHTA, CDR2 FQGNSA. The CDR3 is CASSSHRGVTEAFF. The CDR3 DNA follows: TGTGCCAGCAGCTCTCACAGGGGAGTCACTGAAGCTTTCTTT.

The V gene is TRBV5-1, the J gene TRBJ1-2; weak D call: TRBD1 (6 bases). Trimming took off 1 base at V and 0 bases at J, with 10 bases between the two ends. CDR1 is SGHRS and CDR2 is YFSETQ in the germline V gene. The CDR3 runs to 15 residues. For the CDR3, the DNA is TGCGCCAGCAGCTTGAGGACAGACTCTAACTATGGCTACACCTTC. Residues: CASSLRTDSNYGYTF.

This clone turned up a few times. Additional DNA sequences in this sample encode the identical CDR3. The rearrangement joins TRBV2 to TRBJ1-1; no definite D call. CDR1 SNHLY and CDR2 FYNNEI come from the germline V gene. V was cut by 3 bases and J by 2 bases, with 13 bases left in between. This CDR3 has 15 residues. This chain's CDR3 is CASSERVGGNTEAFF. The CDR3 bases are TGTGCCAGCAGTGAGAGGGTTGGAGGAAACACTGAAGCTTTCTTT.

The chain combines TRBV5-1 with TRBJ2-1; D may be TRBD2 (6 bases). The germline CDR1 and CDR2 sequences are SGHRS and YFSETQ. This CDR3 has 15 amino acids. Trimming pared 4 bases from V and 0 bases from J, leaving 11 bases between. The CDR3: CASSRNGGSYNEQFF. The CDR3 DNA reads TGCGCCAGCAGCCGAAACGGGGGCTCCTACAATGAGCAGTTCTTC.

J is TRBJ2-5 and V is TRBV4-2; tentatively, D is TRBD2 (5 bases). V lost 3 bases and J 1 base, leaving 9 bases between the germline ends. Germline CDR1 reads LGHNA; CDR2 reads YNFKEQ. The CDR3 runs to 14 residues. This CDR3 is CASSQDGLQETQYF. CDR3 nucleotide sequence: TGTGCCAGCAGCCAGGACGGACTCCAAGAGACCCAGTACTTC.

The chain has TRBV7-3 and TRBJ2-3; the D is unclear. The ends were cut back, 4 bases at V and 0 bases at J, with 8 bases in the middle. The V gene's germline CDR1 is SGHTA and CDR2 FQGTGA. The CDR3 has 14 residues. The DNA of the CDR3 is TGTGCCAGCAGCTACCAATCTAGCACAGATACGCAGTATTTT. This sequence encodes CASSYQSSTDTQYF.

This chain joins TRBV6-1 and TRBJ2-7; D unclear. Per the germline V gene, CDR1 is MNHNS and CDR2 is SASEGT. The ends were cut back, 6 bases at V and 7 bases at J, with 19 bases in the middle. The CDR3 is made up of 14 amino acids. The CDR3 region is CASSQKEFEREQYF. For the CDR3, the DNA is TGTGCCAGCAGCCAGAAGGAATTCGAGAGGGAGCAGTACTTC.

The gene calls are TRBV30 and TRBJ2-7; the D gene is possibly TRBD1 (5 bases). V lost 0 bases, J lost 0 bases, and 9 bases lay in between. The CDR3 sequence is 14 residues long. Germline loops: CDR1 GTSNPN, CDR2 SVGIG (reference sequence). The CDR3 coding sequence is TGTGCCTGGAGTGTTAAGGGGCCCTCCTACGAGCAGTACTTC. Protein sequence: CAWSVKGPSYEQYF.

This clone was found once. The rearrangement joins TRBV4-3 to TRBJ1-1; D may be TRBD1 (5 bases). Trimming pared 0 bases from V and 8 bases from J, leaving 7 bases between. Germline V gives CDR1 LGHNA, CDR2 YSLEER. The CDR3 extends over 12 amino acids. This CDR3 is CASSQDRTEAFF. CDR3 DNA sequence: TGCGCCAGCAGCCAAGATAGGACAGAAGCTTTCTTT.

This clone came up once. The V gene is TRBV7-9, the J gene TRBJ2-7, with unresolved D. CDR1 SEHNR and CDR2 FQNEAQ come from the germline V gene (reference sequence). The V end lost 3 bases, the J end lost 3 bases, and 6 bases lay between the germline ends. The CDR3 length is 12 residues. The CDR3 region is CASSFQNYEQYF. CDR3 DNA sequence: TGTGCCAGCAGCTTCCAGAACTACGAGCAGTACTTC.

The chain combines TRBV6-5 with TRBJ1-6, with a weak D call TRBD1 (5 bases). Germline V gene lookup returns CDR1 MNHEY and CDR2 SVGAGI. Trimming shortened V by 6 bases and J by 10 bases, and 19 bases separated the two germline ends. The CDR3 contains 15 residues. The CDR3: CASSDTGPLDSPLHF. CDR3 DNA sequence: TGTGCCAGCAGCGATACGGGACCCCTGGACTCACCCCTCCACTTT.

In DNA, the CDR3 is TGTGCCAGCAACTGGGACAGGGTGAATTCACCCCTCCACTTT. It translates to CASNWDRVNSPLHF. The chain is built from TRBV6-1 and TRBJ1-6, with 9 bases that match TRBD1. The CDR3 runs to 14 residues. J lost 7 bases, V lost 7 bases, and 5 bases had no gene match. CDR1 and CDR2 from the germline V gene are MNHNS and SASEGT.

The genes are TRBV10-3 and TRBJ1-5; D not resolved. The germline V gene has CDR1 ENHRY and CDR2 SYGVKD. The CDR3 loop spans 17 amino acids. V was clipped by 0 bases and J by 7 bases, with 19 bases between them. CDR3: CAISESSGVTAGQPQHF. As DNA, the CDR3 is TGTGCCATCAGTGAGTCGAGCGGGGTGACGGCGGGGCAGCCCCAGCATTTT.

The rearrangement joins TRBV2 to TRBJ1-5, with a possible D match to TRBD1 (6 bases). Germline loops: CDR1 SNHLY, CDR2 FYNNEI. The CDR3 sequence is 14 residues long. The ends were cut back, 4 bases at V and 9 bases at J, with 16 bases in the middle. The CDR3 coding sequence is TGTGCCAGCAGTGGACAGGCCCCAATTGGGCCCCAGCATTTT. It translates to CASSGQAPIGPQHF.